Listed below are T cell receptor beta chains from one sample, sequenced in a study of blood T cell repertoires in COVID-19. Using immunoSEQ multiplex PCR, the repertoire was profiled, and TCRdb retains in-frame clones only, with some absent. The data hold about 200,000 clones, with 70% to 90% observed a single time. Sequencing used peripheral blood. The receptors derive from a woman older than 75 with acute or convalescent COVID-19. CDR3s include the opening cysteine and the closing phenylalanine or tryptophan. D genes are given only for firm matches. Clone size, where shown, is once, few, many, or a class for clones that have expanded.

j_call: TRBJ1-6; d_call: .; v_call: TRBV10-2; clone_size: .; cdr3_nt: TGCGCCAGCAGTGAAGGTAACAGGGATAATTCACCCCTCCACTTT; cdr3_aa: CASSEGNRDNSPLHF
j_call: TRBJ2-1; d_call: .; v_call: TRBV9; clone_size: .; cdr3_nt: TGTGCCAGCAGCGTAGTGCTAGGCTCCTACAATGAGCAGTTCTTC; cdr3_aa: CASSVVLGSYNEQFF
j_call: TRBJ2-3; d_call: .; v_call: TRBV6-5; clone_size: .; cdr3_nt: TGTGCCAGCAGGGTACAGGGAGCAGATACGCAGTATTTT; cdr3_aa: CASRVQGADTQYF
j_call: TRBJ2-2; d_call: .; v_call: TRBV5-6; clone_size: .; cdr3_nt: TGTGCCAGCAGCGTGGGGCCGGGGTCCAACACCGGGGAGCTGTTTTTT; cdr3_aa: CASSVGPGSNTGELFF
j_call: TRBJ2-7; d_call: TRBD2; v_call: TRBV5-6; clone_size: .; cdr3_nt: TGTGCCAGCAGCCCCCCAGCTAGCGGGGGTTACGAGCAGTACTTC; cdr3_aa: CASSPPASGGYEQYF
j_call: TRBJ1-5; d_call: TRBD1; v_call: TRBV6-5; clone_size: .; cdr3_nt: TGTGCCAGCACAAGACAGGGGAATCAGCCCCAGCATTTT; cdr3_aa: CASTRQGNQPQHF
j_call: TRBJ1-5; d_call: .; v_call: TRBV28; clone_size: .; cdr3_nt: TGTGCCAGCAGTTTTGAGGTTCAGCCCCAGCATTTT; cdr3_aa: CASSFEVQPQHF
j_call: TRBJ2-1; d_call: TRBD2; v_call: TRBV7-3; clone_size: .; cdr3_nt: TGTGCCAGCAGCGCCCTAGCGGGGGGGTCTGAGCAGTTCTTC; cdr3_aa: CASSALAGGSEQFF
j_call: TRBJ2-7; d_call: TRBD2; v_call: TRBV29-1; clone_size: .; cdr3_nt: TGCAGCGTTTCGACTAGCGGGGCCTACGAGCAGTACTTC; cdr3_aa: CSVSTSGAYEQYF
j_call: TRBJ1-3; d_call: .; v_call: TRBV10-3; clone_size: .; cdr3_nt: TGTGCCATCAGTGGAGCGCACTGGGGCAACACCATATATTTT; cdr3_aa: CAISGAHWGNTIYF
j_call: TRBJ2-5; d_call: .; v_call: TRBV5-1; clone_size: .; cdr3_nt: TGCGCCAGCAGCTTGGCCATCGGGGGAGAGACCCAGTACTTC; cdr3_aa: CASSLAIGGETQYF
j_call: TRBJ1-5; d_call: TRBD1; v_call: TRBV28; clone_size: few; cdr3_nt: TGTGCCAGCAGTACATTAGGGACAGAGTATCAGCCCCAGCATTTT; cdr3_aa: CASSTLGTEYQPQHF
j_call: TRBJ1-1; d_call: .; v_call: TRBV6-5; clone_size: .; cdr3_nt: TGTGCCAGCAGTTATCGGAGCAACACTGAAGCTTTCTTT; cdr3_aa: CASSYRSNTEAFF
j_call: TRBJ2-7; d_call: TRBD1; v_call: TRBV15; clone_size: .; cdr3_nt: TGTGCCACCAGCGAACCGGGACAGTCTACCTACGAGCAGTACTTC; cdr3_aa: CATSEPGQSTYEQYF
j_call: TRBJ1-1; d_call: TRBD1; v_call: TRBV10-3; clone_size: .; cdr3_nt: TGTGCCATCAGTGCGGCAGGGGGTAGCACTGAAGCTTTCTTT; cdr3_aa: CAISAAGGSTEAFF
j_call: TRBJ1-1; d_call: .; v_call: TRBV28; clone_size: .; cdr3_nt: TGTGCCAGCAGGGACGGGGGGAACACTGAAGCTTTCTTT; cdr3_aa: CASRDGGNTEAFF